One T cell receptor (beta chain) is described in this entry. Its antigen is not known. Unique molecular identifier tags were affixed to discrete cDNA molecules. TCRdb independently ran MiXCR on the 5' RACE reads; one entry per CDR3 protein. This sample has approximately 79,000 distinct CDR3 sequences; over 10% occur once, and the top ten carry approximately 5.7%. These data originate in a study of early T cells in non-severe SARS-CoV-2 infection. As for the study in general: The sequenced material was bulk RNA from unsorted whole blood, and its chains were unpaired. Study-level findings and limits: Using VDJdb, the matching emphasized anti-spike CD8 responses while missing private and CD4 specificities.

Germline V gives CDR1 MNHNS, CDR2 SASEGT. The germline V and J ends were trimmed by 7 bases and 5 bases, with 17 bases remaining between them. This CDR3 region has 14 residues. The clonotype comes from an adult who was a healthcare worker with PCR-confirmed SARS-CoV-2 infection or an uninfected control (not recorded which). This chain connects TRBV6-1 to TRBJ1-1; D is perhaps TRBD1 (5 bases). The material sequenced was whole blood. The CDR3 loop reads CASKARGVGTEAFF. CDR3 DNA: TGTGCCAGCAAGGCTCGAGGGGTAGGTACTGAAGCTTTCTTT.